Listed here is a single T cell receptor beta chain. Its target antigen remains unknown. The input lacks base qualities; no much larger clone sits a single base away. This sample was included in a study of T cells in Graves' hyperthyroidism and ophthalmopathy (dated 2019 in TCRdb). For context, the study as a whole: Peripheral blood was sampled at the time of initial diagnosis, prior to any treatment. For training and testing, the 100 or so patients in the discovery cohort were randomly divided in a 7:3 ratio. Prospective prediction of ophthalmopathy was tested in an independent validation cohort of about 19 hyperthyroidism patients and 17 patients who later progressed to ophthalmopathy. The paper reports TCR Vbeta CDR3 sequencing of some 140 peripheral blood samples: around 41 ophthalmopathy, under 80 hyperthyroidism and around 17 progressor patients. A discovery cohort of approximately 97 patients, about 40 with Graves' ophthalmopathy and under 60 with stable Graves' hyperthyroidism, was used to find distinguishing TCR V-J signatures. Thyroid tissue and blood T-cell repertoires from six Graves' hyperthyroidism patients were also compared in the study. After sampling, hyperthyroidism patients received methimazole starting at 30 mg daily, and ophthalmopathy patients received high-dose intravenous methylprednisolone.

Stable Graves' hyperthyroidism was defined as the absence of progression to ophthalmopathy over 18 months of follow-up. Hyperthyroidism patients were newly diagnosed, had a disease duration of under 2 months, and were aged 18 to 65 years. The study excluded patients with uncontrolled infections, other autoimmune diseases, pregnancy or lactation. Diagnoses were based on clinical symptoms, serum thyroxine and TRAb, thyroid ultrasound and orbital computed tomography. PBMCs were isolated from about 10 ml of fresh peripheral blood by Ficoll-Paque density gradient centrifugation. Total RNA was extracted using Trizol reagent, and RNA quality was assessed on an Agilent 2100 Bioanalyzer. The germline V gene (reference sequence) specifies SEHNR as CDR1 and FQNEAQ as CDR2. The CDR3, from cysteine to phenylalanine, totals 15 residues. The sequence is cut down to CDR3 DNA, 45 bases in frame from base 1. Trimmed from V: 11 bases; trimmed from J: 5 bases; junction bases lacking a gene match: 13.

The TCR beta CDR3 regions were amplified from RNA transcripts. The first round of RT-PCR for the TCR CDR3 was performed with the HTBI primer set and the Qiagen OneStep RT-PCR kit. Libraries were constructed in a second round of multiplex PCR, after which size selection and purification were carried out. Paired-end sequencing of the libraries was performed with 100 bp reads on an Illumina HiSeq2000. The published analysis was carried out like this. SOAPnuke was used to process the raw data, throwing out any read that contained adapters or uncalled bases, had a mean Phred below 15, or lacked an exact constant-primer or identifier match. High-quality paired reads were merged with COPE v1.2.5, and unique nucleotide sequences were defined as clonotypes. Clonotypes were aligned to IMGT TRBV, TRBD and TRBJ reference segments using MiTCR v1.1. The analysis included only V-J combinations with a frequency above 0.0001, which together covered around 99% of the repertoires. A TCS score was defined as the ratio of F50 (clonal expansion) to E x V (chaos), with BLOSUM62-based TCRdist applied between CDR3 peptides within each V-J. Welch's t-statistics and random forest reduced around 510 V-J features to 13, which were used in a naive Bayes classifier (R e1071). The Morisita-Horn index was used to measure how similar the thyroid and blood repertoires were. TCRdb ran its own pipeline on the public reads, namely fastp trimming at Q25 and MiXCR clone calling, and kept in-frame beta chains. Each CDR3 protein gets just one entry, which takes the most common genes and DNA from the rows behind it. TCRdb's processing, not the authors' own work, is the source of the V and J calls. The table for this sample lists 700,000 to 950,000 distinct CDR3 sequences; roughly a third of them were counted only once. The top ten clonotypes cover roughly 30% of the sample.

What the work shows at the level of the full study, not this receptor alone: In cross-validation, a model built on a 13 V-J signature told ophthalmopathy apart from stable hyperthyroidism with approximately 91% sensitivity and roughly 81% specificity, and in testing the same model reached 80%/75%. Most expanded thyroid clonotypes (frequency above 0.001) were also detected in blood, a finding suggesting that blood repertoires may reflect thyroid immune responses. In validation, the model predicted progression to ophthalmopathy a median of roughly six months before onset, with approximately 68% sensitivity and about 75% specificity. No statistical method was used to set the sample size in advance, and investigators knew the group allocation.

The receptor comes from a woman in her 40s with Graves' hyperthyroidism. This chain is built from TRBV7-9 and TRBJ2-5; 11 bases in the middle match TRBD2. Sequenced sample: blood. The CDR3 region: CAWSGGLAGGETQYF. At the DNA level, the sequence is TGTGCCTGGAGTGGAGGGCTAGCGGGAGGCGAGACCCAGTACTTC.